This TCR beta chain came from a study of T cell responses to AZD1222 COVID-19 vaccine. Broader study findings: Spike-specific TCR breadth rose after two AZD1222 doses, and depth rose as well.

V lost 5 bases to trimming and J lost 6 bases; unmatched junction nucleotides: 4. Looked up from germline, CDR1 is MNHEY and CDR2 is SVGEGT. This CDR3 comprises 14 residues. The protocol was immunoSEQ multiplex PCR, while the TCRdb copy is restricted to in-frame clones and leaves out a portion. The sample has approximately 64,000 clones; roughly 89% are singletons. On this clone: What it binds is unknown.

The material sequenced was peripheral blood, taken on day 0 of AZD1222 vaccination. The gene calls are TRBV6-2 or TRBV6-3 and TRBJ1-4, with TRBD1 matching over 9 bases. The clonotype was recovered from an adult in good health. CDR3 DNA: TGTGCCAGCAGTCTTACAGGGGGCTATGAAAAACTGTTTTTT. It specifies CASSLTGGYEKLFF.